The 12 T cell receptor beta chains reported below all come from one sample, sequenced in a study of memory CD8 T cells in hepatitis C reinfection. Time point indicated: peak reinfection, 3 to 8 weeks after reinfection detection. Sorted cells were sequenced directly ex vivo without any in vitro expansion. Assay used: immunoSEQ multiplex PCR; TCRdb lists only in-frame clones, some missing. This repertoire shows about 47,000 clones, around 89% found once; its top ten account for around 1.2%. Sequences were obtained from naive CD8+ T cells sorted from blood. The source is a man between 18 and 29 years old with hepatitis C virus infection.

The chain joins TRBV9 to TRBJ1-4; TRBD1 agrees at 10 bases. From germline, CDR1 is SGDLS and CDR2 YYNGEE. There are 16 residues in the CDR3. The trim removed 3 bases at V and 5 bases at J, leaving 7 bases unmatched. The CDR3 region has the DNA TGTGCCAGCAGCGAACCGGGACAGGGGAAAAATGAAAAACTGTTTTTT. Its translation: CASSEPGQGKNEKLFF.

The rearrangement uses TRBV27 and TRBJ1-1; a weak D match, TRBD1 (6 bases). CDR3 length: 16 amino acids. The germline gives CDR1 MNHEY, CDR2 SMNVEV (reference sequence). V lost 4 bases, J lost 1 base, and 16 bases lay in between. The CDR3 sequence: CASSSPLQGRNTEAFF. Written as DNA, the CDR3 is TGTGCCAGCAGTTCCCCGCTCCAGGGGCGGAACACTGAAGCTTTCTTT.

The V gene is TRBV28, the J gene TRBJ2-7; the match to TRBD1 covers 9 bases. Germline CDR1 is MDHEN and CDR2 is SYDVKM. The CDR3 spans 13 residues. Trimming cost V 5 bases and J 5 bases; bases outside gene matches: 4. DNA for the CDR3: TGTGCCAGCAGTGTTACAGGGGGCAACGAGCAGTACGTC. It is translated as CASSVTGGNEQYV.

This clone has just one count. The chain carries TRBV19 and TRBJ2-5, with TRBD2 matching 7 bases. The germline V gene encodes CDR1 LNHDA and CDR2 SQIVND (reference sequence). Trimming removed 5 bases from V and 5 bases from J; junction bases left unmatched: 11. The CDR3 is made up of 15 amino acids. DNA for the CDR3: TGTGCCAGTAGTCTTTCCCTAGCGGATTGGGAGACCCAGTACTTC. It is translated as CASSLSLADWETQYF. Variable domain in full (rest from reference TRBV19 and TRBJ2-5): DGGITQSPKYLFRKEGQNVTLSCEQNLNHDAMYWYRQDPGQGLRLIYYSQIVNDFQKGDIAEGYSVSREKKESFPLTVTSAQKNPTAFYLCASSLSLADWETQYFGPGTRLLVL.

This clone was picked up one time. The chain links TRBV6-6 to TRBJ2-7, with 8 bases identical to TRBD2. The CDR3 consists of 15 residues. After removal of 5 bases from V and 2 bases from J, the junction contained 8 bases not matched to a gene. Germline lookup yields CDR1 MNHNY and CDR2 SVGAGI (reference sequence). CDR3 DNA: TGTGCCAGCAGTCCCAGAACTAGCGGCACCTACGAGCAGTACTTC. This encodes CASSPRTSGTYEQYF.

This clone was found a few times. In DNA form, the CDR3 reads TGTGCCAGTAGTTTCAGGGGGCCCCAGGGCGGGGAGCTGTTTTTT. Its translation: CASSFRGPQGGELFF. The V gene is TRBV19, the J gene TRBJ2-2; 8 bases map to TRBD1. Germline loops: CDR1 LNHDA, CDR2 SQIVND (reference sequence). Losses at the gene ends were 5 bases for V and 7 bases for J; bases not matched to a gene: 9. The CDR3 contains 15 residues.

This clone has only a few counts. V is TRBV4-1 and J is TRBJ1-5; a possible D gene is TRBD1 (5 bases). Deletions cut 1 base from V and 5 bases from J, with 12 bases between. This CDR3 region has 15 residues. Germline V gene sequence: CDR1 MGHRA, CDR2 YSYEKL. CDR3 amino acids: CASSQGSGRDQPQHF. CDR3 DNA sequence: TGCGCCAGCAGCCAAGGTTCAGGGCGAGATCAGCCCCAGCATTTT.

The J gene is TRBJ2-3, the V gene TRBV2; 12 bases agree with TRBD2. The J segment lost 2 bases and the V segment lost 5 bases, leaving 5 bases of the junction unmatched. Per the germline V gene, CDR1 is SNHLY and CDR2 is FYNNEI. The CDR3 has 16 amino acids. The CDR3 region is CASSSLAGGITDTQYF. CDR3 coding DNA: TGTGCCAGCAGTTCTCTAGCGGGGGGGATCACAGATACGCAGTATTTT.

The chain uses TRBV15 and TRBJ1-5, with D possibly matching TRBD1 (5 bases). With 3 bases removed from V and 5 bases from J, the gap between germline ends came to 11 bases. Germline assignment: CDR1 LNHNV and CDR2 YYDKDF (reference sequence). The CDR3 covers 14 residues. This chain's CDR3 is CATSSTGPHQPQHF. CDR3 nucleotides: TGTGCCACCAGCAGTACAGGACCTCATCAGCCCCAGCATTTT.

This chain links TRBV4-1 with TRBJ2-5; tentatively, D is TRBD1 (6 bases). From germline, CDR1 is MGHRA and CDR2 YSYEKL. V was trimmed by 1 base and J by 5 bases, leaving 8 bases between them. The CDR3 has 13 amino acids. The CDR3 protein is CASSQVGAETQYF. The CDR3 DNA reads TGCGCCAGCAGCCAAGTGGGGGCCGAGACCCAGTACTTC.

This clone turned up a few times. The rearrangement links TRBV6-6 to TRBJ1-2, with 12 bases aligning to TRBD1. The CDR3 is 16 amino acids. The germline V gene encodes CDR1 MNHNY and CDR2 SVGAGI (reference sequence). Trimming cost V 0 bases and J 7 bases; bases outside gene matches: 6. The CDR3: CASSYSRDRGHGGYTF. CDR3 nucleotides: TGTGCCAGCAGTTACTCCCGGGACAGGGGGCATGGTGGCTACACCTTC.

This clone was seen only a few times. This chain links TRBV6-5 with TRBJ1-1; D remains unclear. The ends were cut back, 0 bases at V and 11 bases at J, with 13 bases in the middle. Germline CDR1 is MNHEY and CDR2 is SVGAGI. This CDR3 contains 13 residues. DNA for the CDR3: TGTGCCAGCAGTTACTCGGTCGGTGGTCATGCTTTCTTT. It is translated as CASSYSVGGHAFF.